The present entry profiles one TCR beta chain with its context. As originally analysed: Amplifying reference gene primers gave estimates of nucleated cell counts. Profiled with immunoSEQ multiplex PCR; TCRdb holds only in-frame clones, not every one. The V and J calls and the clone size are those of that table, but D and trimming were determined from the DNA. The sample has around 280,000 clones, 75% to 90% seen once; the top ten hold over 2%. The data originate from a study of blood T cell repertoires in COVID-19. Study context: T cells, B-cell-depleted T cells, or PBMCs provided the cDNA or gDNA that served as material.

There are 15 residues in the CDR3. The germline V gene encodes CDR1 MNHEY and CDR2 SVGEGT. V trimming: 4 bases; J trimming: 3 bases; junction bases outside the gene matches: 5. The J gene is TRBJ2-2, the V gene TRBV6-2 or TRBV6-3; TRBD1 matches at 7 bases. This receptor was obtained from a woman in her forties or fifties who had recovered from COVID-19. Material for sequencing was peripheral blood. The CDR3 reads CASSLDRAYTGELFF. CDR3 sequence (DNA): TGTGCCAGCAGTTTAGACAGGGCGTACACCGGGGAGCTGTTTTTT.